These 5 T cell receptor beta chains originate from one sample sequenced in a study of control samples from healthy donors and cancer patients. The method was immunoSEQ multiplex PCR; TCRdb's version includes in-frame clones alone and lacks a portion of them. The repertoire holds 30,000 to 40,000 clones, with approximately 82% as singletons. Sample: PBMCs. The receptors were sampled from a woman aged 60-75 years with lung cancer.

The chain links TRBV7-9 to TRBJ1-1; 7 bases align to TRBD1. The CDR3 spans 13 residues. V was pared by 8 bases and J by 4 bases, with 7 bases of the junction left unmatched. CDR1 SEHNR and CDR2 FQNEAQ come from the germline V gene (reference sequence). Written as DNA, the CDR3 is TGTGCCAGCTTACGGGACAGATTCACTGAAGCTTTCTTT. Translated: CASLRDRFTEAFF.

A single count supports this clone. The chain joins TRBV6-2 or TRBV6-3 to TRBJ1-2; perhaps TRBD1 as D (6 bases). The CDR3 spans 17 residues. Trimming shortened V by 2 bases and J by 5 bases, and 21 bases separated the two germline ends. Germline lookup yields CDR1 MNHEY and CDR2 SVGEGT. The CDR3, as DNA: TGTGCCAGCAGTTACCCTGAACAGGGTGTTGGAGATTATGGCTACACCTTC. This gives the protein CASSYPEQGVGDYGYTF.

Remarks on this clone: An end of the junction does not agree with germline; a read error may underlie this. The rearrangement joins TRBV18 to TRBJ2-1; D is unresolved. CDR1 and CDR2 (germline): KGHSH, LQKENI. CDR3 length: 15 amino acids. The CDR3 spells CASSAPPGSYNEQFF. The CDR3 region has the DNA TGTGCCAGCTCAGCACCCCCAGGTTCCTACAATGAGCAGTTCTTC.

This clone was seen only once. The J gene is TRBJ2-7, the V gene TRBV5-4, with D unresolved. CDR1 is SGHNT, CDR2 YYREEE, per germline (reference sequence). The V gene lost 5 bases and the J gene lost 3 bases, with 15 bases spanning the gap. The CDR3 consists of 14 residues. The chain's CDR3 is CASRPPGKLYEQYF. The CDR3 nucleotides are TGTGCCAGCAGGCCCCCGGGTAAACTCTACGAGCAGTACTTC.

This chain joins TRBV27 and TRBJ2-1, with D unclear. The CDR3 loop spans 15 amino acids. V lost 6 bases and J lost 3, with 15 bases in between. Germline V gives CDR1 MNHEY, CDR2 SMNVEV (reference sequence). The CDR3 nucleotides are TGTGCCAGCAGCCGAGGTTGGCTCCTCTACAATGAGCAGTTCTTC. Protein: CASSRGWLLYNEQFF.